This T cell receptor beta chain derives from a study of CD8 T cells in Susac syndrome. General observations from the study: Only a relatively small number of individuals were included in the TCR sequencing and HLA analysis.

RNA in amounts of roughly 0.5 to 1 ug was reverse transcribed with random hexamers. An immunoSEQ multiplex PCR amplified TCR beta CDR3 over 54 Vbeta and 13 Jbeta. TCRdb redid the calling of the immunoSEQ multiplex PCR reads with MiXCR, one entry per CDR3 protein. The table lists around 200,000 distinct CDR3 sequences, roughly 94% of them singletons. Only one count was recorded for this clonotype. Its antigen is unknown. The germline gives CDR1 SGHRS, CDR2 YFSETQ. The junction had 12 bases not matched to a gene; V was cut back by 4 bases and J by 1 base. The CDR3 runs to 18 residues. Sequencing of TCR beta was performed on blood CD8+ and CD4+ T cells. TEMRA cells were FACS-enriched, while CD8+ and CD4+ T cells were negatively isolated.

This TCR derives from a human donor with multiple sclerosis. The material sequenced was CD4+ T cells from PBMCs. The gene calls are TRBV5-1 and TRBJ1-1, with TRBD1 matching 11 bases. This chain's CDR3 is CASSPSLDRGPQNTEAFF. Here the CDR3 DNA reads TGCGCCAGCAGCCCCTCCTTGGACAGGGGGCCGCAGAACACTGAAGCTTTCTTT.